This is a list of T cell receptor beta chains from one sample in a study of sequential checkpoint blockade in melanoma. Profiling relied on immunoSEQ multiplex PCR, and the TCRdb table lists in-frame clones only, not all of them. This sample has 6,500 or so clones; 25% to 30% occur once, and the top ten carry approximately 9.4%. The sample in question was tumor tissue (inferred from file names), obtained from a patient given nivolumab and ipilimumab in sequence. The receptors were sampled from a human donor with melanoma. CDR3s include the opening cysteine and the closing phenylalanine or tryptophan. A D gene is named only where the DNA matches it firmly. Size tells how often a clone was seen (once, few, many) or the class of an expanded clone, and some rows leave it out.

TRBJ2-5 | TRBV9 | - | - | TGTGCCAGCAGCGTAGGCTACGGGAGAGAAGAGACCCAGTACTTC | CASSVGYGREETQYF
TRBJ1-1 | TRBV29-1 | TRBD1 | - | TGCAGCGCCGCGACAGGGGTTTTGAAAGACACTGAAGCTTTCTTT | CSAATGVLKDTEAFF
TRBJ1-3 | TRBV11-3 | TRBD1 | - | TGTGCCAGCAGCTCGGGACTCCGGGACAGAGGTGCAAACACCATATATTTT | CASSSGLRDRGANTIYF
TRBJ2-7 | TRBV19 | - | once | TGTGCCAGTAGTCAATTTGGAGGAGGCCTTGCCTACGAGCAGTACTTC | CASSQFGGGLAYEQYF
TRBJ1-1 | TRBV11-3 | - | many | TGTGCCAGCAACTTCCTCCAGGGTCAAGGCAACACTGAAGCTTTCTTT | CASNFLQGQGNTEAFF
TRBJ2-1 | TRBV28 | - | few | TGTGCCAGCAGTTTAAGGCGCGGGAACACTGAGCAGTTCTTC | CASSLRRGNTEQFF
TRBJ2-7 | TRBV18 | TRBD1 | - | TGTGCCAGCTCATCTTCCCCCGGACAGGGTATGGGCGAGCAGTACTTC | CASSSSPGQGMGEQYF
TRBJ1-1 | TRBV18 | - | - | TGTGCCAGCTCACCGGGACTTATGAACACTGAAGCTTTCTTT | CASSPGLMNTEAFF
TRBJ2-7 | TRBV6-8 | TRBD2 | - | TGTGCCAGCAGCCTCTATAGCGGGAGGGCCGTCGAGCAGTACTTC | CASSLYSGRAVEQYF
TRBJ2-2 | TRBV14 | - | - | TGTGCCAGCAGCCCCAACCTAGCGCAGGCCGGGGAGCTGTTTTTT | CASSPNLAQAGELFF
TRBJ2-3 | TRBV19 | - | - | TGTGCCAGTAGTATAGCGGATGGCGGCACAGATACGCAGTATTTT | CASSIADGGTDTQYF
TRBJ2-7 | TRBV11-3 | TRBD2 | many | TGTGCCAGCAGCTTATTCCCCGGACTAGCGAGCTCCTACGAGCAGTACTTC | CASSLFPGLASSYEQYF
TRBJ2-3 | TRBV18 | TRBD1 | - | TGTGCCAGCTCAGCCGTAGGGGGCGCAGATACGCAGTATTTT | CASSAVGGADTQYF
TRBJ2-7 | TRBV28 | TRBD1 | - | TGTGCCAGCAACGCAATGGACAGGGACGGCTACGAGCAGTACTTC | CASNAMDRDGYEQYF
TRBJ2-7 | TRBV11-3 | TRBD1 | few | TGTGCCAGCAGCCCCGGGACAGGGACCTACGAGCAGTACTTC | CASSPGTGTYEQYF
TRBJ2-2 | TRBV6-8 | - | medium-sized | TGTGCCAGCAGACGGAGGGGGGCGGCCGGGGAGCTGTTTTTT | CASRRRGAAGELFF
TRBJ2-7 | TRBV6-8 | TRBD2 | few | TGTGCCAGCTCGGTCTCTTCGCGGGGGGAGCAGTACTTC | CASSVSSRGEQYF
TRBJ1-4 | TRBV10-3 | - | - | TGTGCCATCAGTGAGTCGACAGAGCATAATGAAAAACTGTTTTTT | CAISESTEHNEKLFF
TRBJ2-1 | TRBV5-1 | - | few | TGCGCCAGCAGCGGGGGGCCTAGCGACAATGAGCAGTTCTTC | CASSGGPSDNEQFF
TRBJ2-5 | TRBV6-8 | - | few | TGTGCCAGCAGCTCAGTAGCGGAGACCCAGTACTTC | CASSSVAETQYF
TRBJ2-7 | TRBV11-3 | - | - | TGTGCCAGCAGCCAAGGAATAGGCAGGGAATACGAGCAGTACTTC | CASSQGIGREYEQYF
TRBJ2-5 | TRBV29-1 | - | once | TGCAGCGTCGAAGTGAACATTGAGGAGACCCAGTACTTC | CSVEVNIEETQYF
TRBJ2-7 | TRBV18 | TRBD2 | once | TGTGCCAGCTCACCGGGACTAGCGGGAGGAACATACGAGCAGTACTTC | CASSPGLAGGTYEQYF
TRBJ2-4 | TRBV28 | TRBD2 | - | TGTGCCAGCAGTTCGCCCGCTAGCGGGAGGGCAAAAAACATTCAGTACTTC | CASSSPASGRAKNIQYF
TRBJ1-1 | TRBV18 | - | - | TGTGCCAGCTCTAGTAATCCTTTATCCACTGAAGCTTTCTTT | CASSSNPLSTEAFF
TRBJ1-5 | TRBV6-8 | - | few | TGTGCCAGCAGTTACCCAAAATCGAGTCACCCTGGCAATCAGCCCCAGCATTTT | CASSYPKSSHPGNQPQHF
TRBJ2-1 | TRBV9 | - | medium-sized | TGTGCCAGCAGCGGTTATAAGGCGCCCAATTTCAATGAGCAGTTCTTC | CASSGYKAPNFNEQFF
TRBJ1-4 | TRBV18 | TRBD1 | - | TGTGCCAGCTCACCTTTAAGTCCCGGGACAGGGAATGAAAAACTGTTTTTT | CASSPLSPGTGNEKLFF
TRBJ1-1 | TRBV28 | - | few | TGTGCCAGCCTAACCGCGGGGGGAAATGAAGCTTTCTTT | CASLTAGGNEAFF
TRBJ2-2 | TRBV9 | - | few | TGTGCCAGCAGCGTACGAGGGGACGCGAACACCGGGGAGCTGTTTTTT | CASSVRGDANTGELFF
TRBJ2-1 | TRBV18 | TRBD2 | - | TGTGCCAGCTCACTCGCCCTAGCGGGAGTAGAGAATGAGCAGTTCTTC | CASSLALAGVENEQFF
TRBJ2-7 | TRBV6-8 | - | few | TGTGCCAGCAGTTCCCAGACAGGATCCGCCTACGAGCAGTACTTC | CASSSQTGSAYEQYF
TRBJ2-5 | TRBV30 | - | - | TGTGCCTGGAGTAGAGGCCTCCATGGGGAGACCCAGTACTTC | CAWSRGLHGETQYF
TRBJ2-1 | TRBV10-2 | TRBD2 | - | TGCGCCAGCAGGACTAGCGGGAGGTGGAATGAGCAGTTCTTC | CASRTSGRWNEQFF
TRBJ2-7 | TRBV11-3 | TRBD2 | medium-sized | TGTGCCAGCAGCTTGCACCCCTATTGGACTAGCGGATACGAGCAGTACTTC | CASSLHPYWTSGYEQYF
TRBJ2-1 | TRBV11-3 | - | - | TGTGCCAGCAGCTGGGGATATCAGACTCCCTACAATGAGCAGTTCTTC | CASSWGYQTPYNEQFF
TRBJ2-1 | TRBV29-1 | - | medium-sized | TGCAGCGTTGAGTTTAGTTGGGGCGGTTACAATGAGCAGTTCTTC | CSVEFSWGGYNEQFF
TRBJ2-7 | TRBV29-1 | TRBD2 | - | TGCAGCGTACGGGGGACTAGCGGGAGTGACGAGCAGTACTTC | CSVRGTSGSDEQYF
TRBJ2-7 | TRBV9 | TRBD1 | few | TGTGCCAGCAGCGCGGACAGGGATTACGAGCAGTACTTC | CASSADRDYEQYF
TRBJ2-3 | TRBV9 | TRBD2 | - | TGTGCCAGCAGCGTTTTAGCGGGAGCGTCAGATACGCAGTATTTT | CASSVLAGASDTQYF
TRBJ2-5 | TRBV6-7 | - | - | TGTGCCAGCAGTGAAGCAGTAGATGCGAAGACCCAGTACTTC | CASSEAVDAKTQYF
TRBJ2-7 | TRBV6-8 | - | few | TGTGCCAGCAGTTACTCCGGCGGCAGTGCCTACGAGCAGTACTTC | CASSYSGGSAYEQYF
TRBJ2-1 | TRBV11-3 | - | many | TGTGCCAGCAGCTTAGGTGCCCGCTACAATGAGCAGTTCTTC | CASSLGARYNEQFF
TRBJ2-1 | TRBV15 | - | - | TGTGCCACCAGCAGAGATCCAGACCGAGCCTACAATGAGCAGTTCTTC | CATSRDPDRAYNEQFF
TRBJ2-1 | TRBV7-1 | - | few | TGTGCCAGCAGCTTAGCTAGTCGGGGTGAGCAGTTCTTC | CASSLASRGEQFF
TRBJ2-7 | TRBV4-1 | - | medium-sized | TGCGCCAGCAGCACTCAAGATGACGACTACGAGCAGTACTTC | CASSTQDDDYEQYF
TRBJ1-1 | TRBV6-8 | - | - | TGTGCCAGCAGAGAACAGGAAAACACTGAAGCTTTCTTT | CASREQENTEAFF
TRBJ1-1 | TRBV5-1 | - | - | TGCGCCAGCAGTTGGGACGGCGAGAACACTGAAGCTTTCTTT | CASSWDGENTEAFF
TRBJ2-1 | TRBV11-3 | - | medium-sized | TGTGCCAGCAGCTTACTGACATCCTACAATGAGCAGTTCTTC | CASSLLTSYNEQFF
TRBJ1-5 | TRBV19 | - | few | TGTGCCAGTAGTCCGGGCCATTGGCAGCCCCAGCATTTT | CASSPGHWQPQHF
TRBJ2-7 | TRBV29-1 | - | - | TGCAGCGTTTGGGGGCGGGACTACGAGCAGTACTTC | CSVWGRDYEQYF
TRBJ1-2 | TRBV6-8 | - | few | TGTGCCAGCAGCCCGCAGGGAGGGATCATAGGCTACACCTTC | CASSPQGGIIGYTF
TRBJ2-7 | TRBV9 | TRBD2 | - | TGTGCCAGCAGTCCCGGGACTACCCAGCAGTACTTC | CASSPGTTQQYF
TRBJ1-4 | TRBV9 | - | few | TGTGCCAGCAGTGTAGGGCCCGCTAATGAAAAACTGTTTTTT | CASSVGPANEKLFF
TRBJ2-7 | TRBV7-1 | - | many | TGTGCCAGCAGCTTAGGGACTCTTTACGAGCAGTACTTC | CASSLGTLYEQYF
TRBJ2-7 | TRBV19 | TRBD2 | once | TGTGCCAGTTCGGGATCCGGGGGGGAGCAGTACTTC | CASSGSGGEQYF
TRBJ1-1 | TRBV12-5 | - | - | TGTGCCAGCAAAAAGGGTTTCCTGAACACTGAAGCTTTCTTT | CASKKGFLNTEAFF
TRBJ2-5 | TRBV28 | TRBD2 | few | TGTGCCAGCAGTGAAGCGGGAGGCTACCAAGAGACCCAGTACTTC | CASSEAGGYQETQYF
TRBJ2-2 | TRBV6-8 | TRBD2 | - | TGTGCCAGCAGTTGGGCTAGCGGGAGGCACACCGGGGAGCTGTTTTTT | CASSWASGRHTGELFF